These 28 T cell receptor beta chains were sequenced from one sample in a study of long-term antiretroviral therapy in people with HIV (dated by TCRdb to 2022 to 2024). The immunoSEQ hsTCRB v3.0 assay was used at survey level resolution to sequence the TRB variable region. TCRdb's version of the immuneACCESS table is confined to in-frame rearrangements and falls short of the full clone set. An unresolved V gene accounts for under half of the shortfall where checked; the remainder is of unknown origin. For this sample there are roughly 30,000 clones; roughly 80% appear just once. In total, the top ten clones hold approximately 7.2% of the sample. The material sequenced was unsorted PBMCs, taken 0.3 years after starting antiretroviral therapy. These receptors all come from a middle-aged man with HIV.

This chain uses TRBV7-7 with TRBJ2-1, with D possibly matching TRBD2 (6 bases). This CDR3 is built from 13 residues. Germline CDR1 is SSHAT and CDR2 is FNYEAQ (reference sequence). Trimming took 4 bases from V and 3 from J, leaving 7 bases between them. The chain's CDR3 is CASSSDYYNEQFF. The CDR3 DNA is TGTGCCAGCAGCTCGGACTACTACAATGAGCAGTTCTTC.

The chain recombines TRBV5-1 with TRBJ2-7; possible D gene TRBD1, 5 bases. Germline-derived CDR1 and CDR2 are SGHRS and YFSETQ. The CDR3 consists of 14 residues. V lost 0 bases to trimming and J lost 9 bases, with 16 bases between them. Here the CDR3 DNA reads TGCGCCAGCAGCTTGGCCCAGACAGATGGGGTGCAGTACTTC. It yields the protein CASSLAQTDGVQYF.

Comments on this clone: This sample includes further DNA sequences coding for the same CDR3. V gene TRBV19 combines with J gene TRBJ2-3, with 8 bases fitting TRBD2. V shed 3 bases, J shed 6 bases, and the junction held 2 bases outside the gene matches. Per germline, CDR1 LNHDA and CDR2 SQIVND (reference sequence). This CDR3 region has 13 residues. CDR3 residues: CASSIGLADTQYF. As DNA, the CDR3 is TGTGCCAGTAGTATCGGACTAGCTGATACGCAGTATTTT.

The CDR3 DNA reads TGTGCCAGTAGAGGCAGGGCTTATGACAATCAGCCCCAGCATTTT. As protein: CASRGRAYDNQPQHF. This chain uses TRBV19 with TRBJ1-5; the D gene is possibly TRBD1 (5 bases). Trimming pared 6 bases from V and 3 bases from J, leaving 15 bases between. Germline CDR1 is LNHDA and CDR2 is SQIVND (reference sequence). The CDR3 consists of 15 residues.

This clone was detected only once. The genes are TRBV9 and TRBJ2-7; 11 nucleotides match TRBD1. Germline assignment: CDR1 SGDLS and CDR2 YYNGEE. The trim removed 3 bases at V and 5 bases at J, leaving 10 bases unmatched. This CDR3 region has 16 residues. CDR3 in DNA: TGTGCCAGCAGCGATGGTTCGGGGACAGGGGGGAACGAGCAGTACTTC. Protein: CASSDGSGTGGNEQYF.

A few counts support this clone. This sequence joins TRBV5-6 and TRBJ1-6; the D gene is possibly TRBD1 (5 bases). Germline V gene data show CDR1 as SGHDT and CDR2 as YYEEEE. V lost 0 bases and J lost 6, with 13 bases in between. This CDR3 contains 16 residues. The CDR3 reads CASSLDRRRRNSPLHF. The DNA of the CDR3 is TGTGCCAGCAGCTTGGACAGGCGGAGACGTAATTCACCCCTCCACTTT.

This clone was counted between two and nine times. The genes are TRBV2 and TRBJ1-2, with a weak D call TRBD1 (5 bases). Germline lookup yields CDR1 SNHLY and CDR2 FYNNEI. Trimming cost V 6 bases and J 6 bases, with 11 bases left between them. The length of the CDR3 is 12 residues. CDR3 in amino acids: CASRRGADGYTF. The DNA of the CDR3 is TGTGCCAGCAGAAGGGGAGCGGATGGCTACACCTTC.

The CDR3: CSVRTEYYGYTF. In DNA form, the CDR3 reads TGCAGCGTTCGGACGGAATACTATGGCTACACCTTC. V and J are TRBV29-1 and TRBJ1-2; D unclear. V lost 5 bases, J lost 3 bases, and 10 bases lay in between. Germline assignment: CDR1 SQVTM and CDR2 ANQGSEA. This CDR3 is 12 amino acids long.

This clone was recorded only once. V and J are TRBV10-3 and TRBJ1-1; D gene uncertain. Germline V gene lookup returns CDR1 ENHRY and CDR2 SYGVKD. V lost 3 bases and J lost 1, with 3 bases in between. The CDR3 consists of 12 residues. The CDR3 loop is CAISDGNTEAFF. The CDR3 nucleotides are TGTGCCATCAGTGATGGGAACACTGAAGCTTTCTTT.

V is TRBV12-2 and J is TRBJ2-1; TRBD2, the D gene given by the table, was not confirmed from the DNA. TRBV12-2 is flagged as a pseudogene. The CDR3 is 18 amino acids. The CDR3 DNA reads as TGTGCAAGTCGTCCGGGACTAGCGGGGTTGGAGGTGTGCAATGAGCAGTTCTTC. It translates to CASRPGLAGLEVCNEQFF.

This rearrangement joins TRBV18 to TRBJ2-7, with D unresolved. CDR3 size: 13 residues. The V end was cut by 5 bases, the J end by 6 bases, with 14 bases between. Germline CDR1 KGHSH, CDR2 LQKENI. CDR3 sequence reads: CASSLEYPSEQYF. The CDR3 DNA reads as TGTGCCAGCTCATTGGAATACCCATCCGAGCAGTACTTC.

The V gene is TRBV11-1, the J gene TRBJ2-1; D is perhaps TRBD1 or TRBD2 (5 bases each). Germline-derived CDR1 and CDR2 are SGHAT and FQDESV (reference sequence). Trimming took 4 bases from V and 8 from J, leaving 21 bases between them. CDR3 size: 16 residues. The CDR3 reads CASSSSGPSGLDEQFF. The CDR3 DNA reads TGTGCCAGCAGCTCTTCGGGACCTTCGGGGCTCGATGAGCAGTTCTTC.

The chain combines TRBV9 with TRBJ2-1; D is uncertain. This CDR3 has 12 amino acids. V lost 0 bases and J 6 bases, leaving 4 bases between the germline ends. Per the germline V gene, CDR1 is SGDLS and CDR2 is YYNGEE. CDR3 amino acids: CASSVEGNEQFF. The CDR3 bases are TGTGCCAGCAGCGTAGAAGGCAATGAGCAGTTCTTC.

This chain joins TRBV7-9 and TRBJ1-3; TRBD1 matches at 8 bases. Germline V lookup: CDR1 SEHNR, CDR2 FQNEAQ (reference sequence). This CDR3 is 14 amino acids long. Unmatched junction bases numbered 4, after V lost 5 bases and J lost 4 bases. As DNA, the CDR3 is TGTGCCAGCAGCCAGCAGGGGGCCGGAAACACCATATATTTT. This codes for CASSQQGAGNTIYF.

This clone was recorded once. The CDR3 region is CASSQGLAGSAYEQYF. The CDR3 bases are TGCGCCAGCAGCCAAGGACTAGCGGGGTCAGCCTACGAGCAGTACTTC. V usage is TRBV4-1 and J usage is TRBJ2-7, with TRBD2 matching 11 bases. CDR1 is MGHRA, CDR2 YSYEKL, per germline. V lost 1 base and J lost 2; bases outside the gene matches: 4. The CDR3 consists of 16 residues.

This chain joins TRBV5-4 and TRBJ2-5; possible D gene TRBD1, 6 bases. The CDR3 length is 18 residues. The germline gives CDR1 SGHNT, CDR2 YYREEE (reference sequence). V lost 5 bases and J 4 bases, leaving 27 bases between the germline ends. CDR3 sequence (DNA): TGTGCCAGCAGGTCGAACCGCTTTACAGGGAAGAGCGGAGAGACCCAGTACTTC. Protein: CASRSNRFTGKSGETQYF.

The chain uses TRBV7-9 and TRBJ2-7, with D unresolved. The length of the CDR3 is 14 residues. Germline V gene sequence: CDR1 SEHNR, CDR2 FQNEAQ (reference sequence). The V gene lost 1 base and the J gene lost 0 bases, with 7 bases spanning the gap. In nucleotides, the CDR3 is TGTGCCAGCAGCTTAGTGTTCGACTCCTACGAGCAGTACTTC. Its translation is CASSLVFDSYEQYF.

The chain recombines TRBV5-1 with TRBJ1-1; D is unresolved. Germline values: CDR1 SGHRS, CDR2 YFSETQ. V dropped 5 bases and J dropped 5 bases, with 16 bases sitting between them. This CDR3 is 14 amino acids long. The CDR3 here is CASSSKGDGTEAFF. The CDR3 DNA is TGCGCCAGCAGTAGTAAAGGAGATGGGACTGAAGCTTTCTTT.

The gene calls are TRBV27 and TRBJ2-7, with 7 bases that match TRBD1. CDR3 length: 14 residues. The germline V gene has CDR1 MNHEY and CDR2 SMNVEV (reference sequence). The J segment lost 6 bases and the V segment lost 5 bases, leaving 10 bases of the junction unmatched. The CDR3 protein is CASSKRDRIGEQYF. CDR3 bases: TGTGCCAGCAGTAAACGGGACAGAATTGGCGAGCAGTACTTC.

The rearrangement joins TRBV28 to TRBJ1-1, with 7 bases aligning to TRBD1. Germline values: CDR1 MDHEN, CDR2 SYDVKM. V was pared by 2 bases and J by 11 bases, with 5 bases of the junction left unmatched. CDR3 length equals 12 residues. CDR3 nucleotides: TGTGCCAGCAGTTTACGACACAGGGGCGCTTTCTTT. This sequence encodes CASSLRHRGAFF.

The chain recombines TRBV4-3 with TRBJ2-1, with a tentative D call TRBD2 (6 bases). Trimming removed 0 bases at V and 0 bases at J, with 24 bases between. Germline CDR1 and CDR2: LGHNA and YSLEER. The CDR3 spans 21 residues. As DNA, the CDR3 is TGCGCCAGCAGCCAAGATCTAGGGGCAGGTCTTAGCGGAGCCTCCTACAATGAGCAGTTCTTC. Its translation is CASSQDLGAGLSGASYNEQFF.

This clone was counted a few times. Other DNA sequences from this sample encode an identical CDR3 as well. This rearrangement joins TRBV4-1 to TRBJ1-2, with a tentative D call TRBD1 (5 bases). The germline V and J ends were trimmed by 5 bases and 5 bases, with 15 bases remaining between them. CDR3 size: 14 residues. Germline loops: CDR1 MGHRA, CDR2 YSYEKL. The CDR3 DNA reads as TGCGCCAGCAGCTCCCCCGGGGGGGATTATGGCTACACCTTC. Amino acids: CASSSPGGDYGYTF.

V is TRBV4-3 and J is TRBJ2-3, with 12 bases fitting TRBD2. Germline trimming cut 0 bases from V and 5 bases from J; bases unmatched to any gene: 6. CDR1 and CDR2 (germline): LGHNA, YSLEER. The CDR3 loop spans 17 amino acids. Here the CDR3 reads CASSQDASGGAGDTQYF. CDR3 DNA sequence: TGCGCCAGCAGCCAAGACGCTAGCGGGGGGGCCGGAGATACGCAGTATTTT.

The chain carries TRBV6-6 and TRBJ2-6; the D is unclear. Germline assignment: CDR1 MNHNY and CDR2 SVGAGI (reference sequence). The CDR3 covers 14 residues. V shed 5 bases and J shed 0 bases, with 5 bases lying between them. CDR3 in amino acids: CASSSYSGANVLTF. CDR3 bases: TGTGCCAGCAGTAGTTACTCTGGGGCCAACGTCCTGACTTTC.

The chain employs TRBV7-9 and TRBJ2-7, with TRBD2 matching over 8 bases. J lost 2 bases, V lost 5 bases, and 8 bases had no gene match. CDR3 length: 15 amino acids. CDR1 and CDR2 (germline): SEHNR, FQNEAQ (reference sequence). The CDR3 DNA follows: TGTGCCAGCAGCCCCCCCGGGGGGGCCCCCTACGAGCAGTACTTC. It yields the protein CASSPPGGAPYEQYF.

This chain joins TRBV28 and TRBJ2-3, with D possibly matching TRBD2 (5 bases). This CDR3 is 15 amino acids long. Trimming stripped 9 bases from V and 3 bases from J, with 19 bases between. The V gene's germline CDR1 is MDHEN and CDR2 SYDVKM. CDR3 DNA sequence: TGTGCCAGTGGAGGAGCGGCGACGGGGACAGATACGCAGTATTTT. As protein: CASGGAATGTDTQYF.

In nucleotides, the CDR3 is TGTGCCATGAGGTGGGGGAAAGGCACCGGGGAGCTGTTTTTT. It yields the protein CAMRWGKGTGELFF. This rearrangement joins TRBV2 to TRBJ2-2; D is possibly TRBD1 or TRBD2 (5 bases each). The CDR3 consists of 14 residues. V was pared by 10 bases and J by 4 bases, with 16 bases between. Germline-derived CDR1 and CDR2 are SNHLY and FYNNEI.

The V and J genes are TRBV5-8 and TRBJ2-5; 8 bases align to TRBD2. Germline V gene data show CDR1 as SGHTS and CDR2 as YDEGEE. This CDR3 has 17 amino acids. V shed 4 bases, J shed 3 bases, and the junction held 14 bases outside the gene matches. CDR3: CASSNPRLARGEETQYF. The CDR3 bases are TGTGCCAGCAGCAACCCCCGACTAGCGCGGGGGGAAGAGACCCAGTACTTC.